The rows below give T cell receptor beta chains drawn from one sample of a study of CD8 T cell repertoires and HIV-1 epitope variants. Assay used: immunoSEQ multiplex PCR; TCRdb lists only in-frame clones, some missing. The table has around 4,500 clones, around 70% seen once. No antigen is known for these receptors. What was sequenced was cultured CD8+ T cells derived from PBMCs. These receptors all stem from a male donor with HIV. Both conserved end residues are part of each CDR3. The D gene is left open where the match is weak. Clone size is given for some rows only: seen once, a few or many times, or a class if the clone is expanded.

J gene: TRBJ2-3; V gene: TRBV4-1; D gene: .; clone size: .; CDR3 DNA: TGCGCCAGCAGCCAAGACCGGCCCAGTAGGGCGGATACGCAGTATTTT; CDR3 protein: CASSQDRPSRADTQYF
J gene: TRBJ1-2; V gene: TRBV5-6; D gene: TRBD1; clone size: .; CDR3 DNA: TGTGCCAGCAGCTTGGGGGACAGCGTTTGGGGCTACACCTTC; CDR3 protein: CASSLGDSVWGYTF
J gene: TRBJ2-7; V gene: TRBV4-3; D gene: .; clone size: hyperexpanded; CDR3 DNA: TGCGCCAGCAGCCAAGAGCCGGGAGCGGGCGCCCTGAGCTCCTACGAGCAGTACTTC; CDR3 protein: CASSQEPGAGALSSYEQYF
J gene: TRBJ2-7; V gene: TRBV25-1; D gene: TRBD1; clone size: large; CDR3 DNA: TGTGCCAGCAGTAGTGACCGATGGGACAGGGAAACCTACGAGCAGTACTTC; CDR3 protein: CASSSDRWDRETYEQYF
J gene: TRBJ2-3; V gene: TRBV7-8; D gene: TRBD2; clone size: .; CDR3 DNA: TGTGCCAGCAGCAAAATGGCGGGGGGAAGACCCACAGATACGCAGTATTTT; CDR3 protein: CASSKMAGGRPTDTQYF
J gene: TRBJ2-5; V gene: TRBV6-5; D gene: TRBD1; clone size: .; CDR3 DNA: TGTGCCAGCAGCTTCCGACAGGGGGACCAAGAGACCCAGTACTTC; CDR3 protein: CASSFRQGDQETQYF
J gene: TRBJ2-7; V gene: TRBV6-6; D gene: TRBD1; clone size: .; CDR3 DNA: TGTGCCAGCAGTTACGGGACAGGTCTTTTCTACGAGCAGTACTTC; CDR3 protein: CASSYGTGLFYEQYF
J gene: TRBJ2-3; V gene: TRBV6-4; D gene: .; clone size: .; CDR3 DNA: TGTGCCAGCAGTGGGGAGAGGGCCGGGACAGATACGCAGTATTTT; CDR3 protein: CASSGERAGTDTQYF
J gene: TRBJ1-3; V gene: TRBV19; D gene: .; clone size: .; CDR3 DNA: TGTGCCAGCTTGGACAGCTTCTCTGGAAACACCATATATTTT; CDR3 protein: CASLDSFSGNTIYF
J gene: TRBJ2-1; V gene: TRBV19; D gene: .; clone size: .; CDR3 DNA: TGTGCCAGTAAGGAGCGGAGCTCCTACAATGAGCAGTTCTTC; CDR3 protein: CASKERSSYNEQFF
J gene: TRBJ2-1; V gene: TRBV9; D gene: .; clone size: few; CDR3 DNA: TGTGCCAGCAGCGTTTTACCGGGAACCCACAATGAGCAGTTCTTC; CDR3 protein: CASSVLPGTHNEQFF
J gene: TRBJ2-7; V gene: TRBV4-2; D gene: TRBD1; clone size: few; CDR3 DNA: TGTGCCAGCAGCCAAGATCTAGAACAGGGGACCTACGAGCAGTACTTC; CDR3 protein: CASSQDLEQGTYEQYF